The source of this T cell receptor (beta chain) is a study of cytomegalovirus exposure and HLA in healthy donors. The CDR3 length is 16 residues. V was clipped by 0 bases and J by 0 bases, with 12 bases between them. Germline V gene data show CDR1 as LGHNA and CDR2 as YSLEER. The PCR was carried out with 60 Vbeta primers and 13 Jbeta primers. TCRdb's copy holds only in-frame clones and misses some; the assay was immunoSEQ multiplex PCR. The table for this sample gives tens of thousands of clones. The sample consisted of PBMCs. V gene TRBV4-3 combines with J gene TRBJ2-7; no firm D call. The clonotype comes from a man in his fifties or sixties in good health and CMV-seropositive. CDR3 DNA sequence: TGCGCCAGCAGCCAAGAAGCCATGGTCAACTCCTACGAGCAGTACTTC. Translated, it gives CASSQEAMVNSYEQYF.